This TCR beta chain is from a study of blood T cell repertoires in COVID-19. On the study more broadly: T cells, B-cell-depleted T cells, or PBMCs supplied cDNA or gDNA.

V was clipped by 3 bases and J by 6 bases; unmatched bases: 10. CDR1 is SGDLS, CDR2 YYNGEE, per germline. The CDR3 extends over 15 amino acids. The data were produced by immunoSEQ multiplex PCR, yet TCRdb's version contains in-frame clones alone and is incomplete. The sample has approximately 210,000 clones; about 90% are singletons. Sequencing was carried out using peripheral blood. This TCR derives from a man aged 35 to 55 with active or convalescent COVID-19. This sequence joins TRBV9 and TRBJ1-2, with 8 bases matching TRBD1. This chain's CDR3 is CASSAVLDRVNGYTF. The DNA for the CDR3 is TGTGCCAGCAGCGCCGTTCTGGACAGGGTGAATGGCTACACCTTC.